The source of this T cell receptor (beta chain) is a study of vaccination effects on CD4 cells after COVID-19. This clone was seen more than once but under ten times. Its antigen is as yet unknown. One junction end does not reproduce the germline sequence, and a read error may be involved. Before any sequencing was done, the ViraFEST assay used viral peptide pools to expand antigen-specific CD4+ T cells. The culture ran for approximately 10 days, and then CD4+ T cells were isolated. Absence of prior SARS-CoV-2 infection characterized the vaccine recipients, who showed negative nucleocapsid antibodies. This table comes from immunoSEQ multiplex PCR, and its TCRdb copy is limited to in-frame clones, with some not included. The sample has approximately 25,000 clones, over 65% seen once. This receptor was taken from a human donor who received a COVID-19 vaccine. Sequenced here: CD4+ T cells from PBMCs cultured with HCoV-NL63 spike peptides, sampled before COVID-19 vaccination.

The CDR3 DNA reads as TGTGCTAGCAGCCCCGGACGGACTATTACCTACAATGAGCAGTTCTTC. Encoded protein: CASSPGRTITYNEQFF. The rearrangement links TRBV7-7 to TRBJ2-1, with D possibly matching TRBD2 (6 bases). CDR1 is SSHAT, CDR2 FNYEAQ, per germline (reference sequence). The CDR3 sequence is 16 residues long.